Below are 10 T cell receptor beta chains sequenced from a single sample in a study of graft-versus-host responses after intestinal transplantation (dated by TCRdb to the early 2020s). The sample's time point label, in plain terms: cells obtained before transplantation from donor or recipient. Mixed lymphocyte reactions plated approximately 200,000 CFSE-labeled pre-transplant responders with approximately 200,000 irradiated violet-dye-labeled stimulators and were cultured for around six days. The library was produced with the immunoSEQ multiplex PCR assay. The immuneACCESS repertoire file appears here via TCRdb, limited to in-frame rearrangements. These files lack a portion of the clones; in checked studies, under half of the deficit traces to unresolved V genes, and the cause of the others is not known. The table for this sample lists tens of thousands of clones; 30% to 40% of them were counted only once. The ten top clones hold about 9.2% of the sample.

Specimen: alloreactive CD8+ T cells from a mixed lymphocyte reaction culture, collected before intestinal transplant. In the paper's terms, the cell subset or site label means: CFSE-low proliferating T cells sorted from roughly six-day pre-transplant mixed lymphocyte reaction (GvH or HvG direction). These receptors originate from a human patient who received an intestinal transplant.

This clone has at least ten counts. The chain couples TRBV11-2 to TRBJ1-2; 7 nucleotides align to TRBD1. The CDR3 runs 15 residues. Germline CDR1 is SGHAT and CDR2 is FQNNGV. V lost 5 bases and J lost 6; bases outside the gene matches: 12. The CDR3 bases are TGTGCCAGCAGCAGAGGGACAGACCAAGGAAATGGCTACACCTTC. Its translation is CASSRGTDQGNGYTF.

V gene TRBV19 combines with J gene TRBJ1-1, with D unclear. This CDR3 is built from 11 residues. V gave up 3 bases and J gave up 10 bases, with 9 bases separating them. From germline, CDR1 is LNHDA and CDR2 SQIVND (reference sequence). CDR3 region: CASSIEAGAFF. As DNA, the CDR3 is TGTGCCAGTAGTATCGAGGCGGGAGCTTTCTTT.

By frequency in the sample, this clone is medium-sized. The chain has TRBV7-9 and TRBJ2-7; D not resolved. Trimming left V 3 bases short and J 3 bases short, with 9 bases between. CDR3 length equals 13 residues. Germline values: CDR1 SEHNR, CDR2 FQNEAQ (reference sequence). In nucleotides, the CDR3 is TGTGCCAGCAGCTTGTTACACGGCTACGAGCAGTACTTC. Protein sequence: CASSLLHGYEQYF.

The rearrangement joins TRBV7-6 to TRBJ2-7; tentative D call: TRBD1 (5 bases). The length of the CDR3 is 16 residues. The V end was cut by 0 bases, the J end by 8 bases, with 20 bases between. Looked up from germline, CDR1 is SGHVS and CDR2 is FNYEAQ. The CDR3 reads CASSLASDTGLWQQYF. CDR3 nucleotides: TGTGCCAGCAGCTTAGCATCGGACACCGGGCTGTGGCAGCAGTACTTC.

J is TRBJ2-7 and V is TRBV28, with TRBD2 matching 9 bases. Germline CDR1 and CDR2: MDHEN and SYDVKM. The CDR3 runs to 14 residues. The J segment lost 6 bases and the V segment lost 6 bases, leaving 9 bases of the junction unmatched. In nucleotides, the CDR3 is TGTGCCAGCAGGACTAGCGGACCCCTTGGCGAGCAGTACTTC. Its translation: CASRTSGPLGEQYF.

The gene calls are TRBV7-9 and TRBJ2-7; 7 positions agree with TRBD2. The CDR3 covers 14 residues. V trimming: 2 bases; J trimming: 2 bases; junction bases outside the gene matches: 3. Germline CDR1 reads SEHNR; CDR2 reads FQNEAQ (reference sequence). CDR3 sequence: CASSLSGGTYEQYF. DNA for the CDR3: TGTGCCAGCAGCTTATCCGGGGGGACCTACGAGCAGTACTTC.

This clone was recorded a few times. The chain uses TRBV5-1 and TRBJ2-7; 13 bases are a match to TRBD2. The CDR3 totals 16 residues. V lost 4 bases and J lost 7; bases outside the gene matches: 11. Germline CDR1 SGHRS, CDR2 YFSETQ. This CDR3 reads CASSEEGLAGLGEQYF. CDR3 nucleotide sequence: TGCGCCAGCAGCGAGGAGGGACTAGCGGGACTGGGGGAGCAGTACTTC.

This clone was counted between two and nine times. Mismatch with germline at one junction end may stem from a read error. The chain links TRBV11-1 to TRBJ2-5; D is perhaps TRBD1 (5 bases). The germline V gene encodes CDR1 SGHAT and CDR2 FQDESV (reference sequence). CDR3 length equals 14 residues. The CDR3 DNA sequence: TGTGCCAGCAGTTTAGGAGTGGGGCTGGAGACCCAGTACTTC. Its protein is CASSLGVGLETQYF.

The chain carries TRBV19 and TRBJ2-1, with D possibly TRBD2 on 6 matching bases. This CDR3 contains 13 residues. The germline V gene has CDR1 LNHDA and CDR2 SQIVND (reference sequence). V gave up 1 base and J gave up 7 bases, with 8 bases separating them. CDR3 in amino acids: CASSIGTTNEQFF. The CDR3 DNA is TGTGCCAGTAGTATAGGGACTACTAATGAGCAGTTCTTC. The full variable domain, in which reference TRBV19 and TRBJ2-1 provide the parts outside the CDR3, is DGGITQSPKYLFRKEGQNVTLSCEQNLNHDAMYWYRQDPGQGLRLIYYSQIVNDFQKGDIAEGYSVSREKKESFPLTVTSAQKNPTAFYLCASSIGTTNEQFFGPGTRLTVL.

The genes are TRBV23-1 and TRBJ2-7; 8 bases match TRBD2. TRBV23-1 is marked as an open reading frame, function uncertain. J was trimmed by 4 bases and V by 8 bases; bases with no gene match: 13. This CDR3 is 15 amino acids long. The CDR3 DNA follows: TGCGCCAGCCCCCCCCTGGGACTAGATAAATACGAGCAGTACTTC. This codes for CASPPLGLDKYEQYF.